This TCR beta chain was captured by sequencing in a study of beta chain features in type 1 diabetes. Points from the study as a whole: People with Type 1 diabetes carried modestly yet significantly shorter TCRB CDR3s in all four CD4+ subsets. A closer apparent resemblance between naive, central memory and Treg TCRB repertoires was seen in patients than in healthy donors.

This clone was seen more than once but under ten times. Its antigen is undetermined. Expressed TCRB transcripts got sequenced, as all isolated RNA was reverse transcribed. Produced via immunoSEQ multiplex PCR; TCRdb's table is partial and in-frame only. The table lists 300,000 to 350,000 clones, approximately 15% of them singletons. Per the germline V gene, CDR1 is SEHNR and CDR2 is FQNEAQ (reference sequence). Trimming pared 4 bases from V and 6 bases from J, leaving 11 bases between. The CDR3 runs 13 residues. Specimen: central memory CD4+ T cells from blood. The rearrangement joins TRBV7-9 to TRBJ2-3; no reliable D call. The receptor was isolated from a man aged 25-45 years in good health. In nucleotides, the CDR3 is TGTGCCAGCAGCTCGTACACCGACGATACGCAGTATTTT. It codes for CASSSYTDDTQYF. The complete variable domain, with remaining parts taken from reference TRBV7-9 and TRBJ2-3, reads DTGVSQNPRHKITKRGQNVTFRCDPISEHNRLYWYRQTLGQGPEFLTYFQNEAQLEKSRLLSDRFSAERPKGSFSTLEIQRTEQGDSAMYLCASSSYTDDTQYFGPGTRLTVL.